This T cell receptor beta chain derives from a study of cytomegalovirus exposure and HLA in healthy donors. About the study: It was reported in a later analysis that the same platform had been used for the roughly 110 validation repertoires as for the approximately 700 first-cohort repertoires. General observations from the study: Reported results showed that the classifier diagnosed cytomegalovirus status with high specificity and sensitivity. Some TCR beta chains (164 of them) were listed as cytomegalovirus-associated.

To note about this clone: Its target is unknown.

Libraries were prepared by immunoSEQ multiplex PCR; TCRdb keeps only in-frame clonotypes and omits some of them. The sample yields about 76,000 clones, 94% seen once. The CDR3 length is 15 residues. CDR1 is SGHNT and CDR2 is YYREEE in the germline V gene (reference sequence). Losses at the gene ends were 2 bases for V and 2 bases for J; bases not matched to a gene: 3. The TCR comes from a man between 18 and 29 years old in good health and CMV-seropositive. The chain couples TRBV5-4 to TRBJ2-5; 10 bases match TRBD2. The specimen was PBMCs. The CDR3 region is CASSFRTSGQETQYF. The CDR3 nucleotides read TGTGCCAGCAGCTTCAGGACTAGCGGTCAAGAGACCCAGTACTTC. The whole variable domain, remainder taken from reference TRBV5-4 and TRBJ2-5, is ETGVTQSPTHLIKTRGQQVTLRCSSQSGHNTVSWYQQALGQGPQFIFQYYREEENGRGNFPPRFSGLQFPNYSSELNVNALELDDSALYLCASSFRTSGQETQYFGPGTRLLVL.